This TCR beta chain appears in the sequencing data of a study of PD-1 blockade in classical Hodgkin lymphoma. Using immunoSEQ multiplex PCR, the repertoire was profiled, and TCRdb retains in-frame clones only, with some absent. The sample shows about 92,000 clones, 75% to 85% of them seen only once. Regarding this clone: Its antigen is still unknown.

General study findings and limits: The causes of the repertoire differences, possibly disease activity or prior therapy, remain undefined. The baseline diversity of complete responders showed similarity to that of newly diagnosed patients.

Noted time point: cycle 4 day 1 (C4D1), after less than seven weeks of nivolumab. Autologous stem cell transplantation was followed by relapse in every patient, and brentuximab vedotin exposure varied. The germline CDR1 and CDR2 sequences are SEHNR and FQNEAQ (reference sequence). This CDR3 has 15 amino acids. V lost 2 bases and J 3 bases, leaving 10 bases between the germline ends. This chain connects TRBV7-9 to TRBJ2-2; unclear D gene. The receptor's source is a human donor with classical Hodgkin lymphoma. The sample was peripheral blood mononuclear cells (PBMCs), taken before the fourth cycle of nivolumab. The CDR3 protein is CASSLSLVDTGELFF. CDR3 in DNA: TGTGCCAGCAGCTTATCCCTAGTAGACACCGGGGAGCTGTTTTTT.